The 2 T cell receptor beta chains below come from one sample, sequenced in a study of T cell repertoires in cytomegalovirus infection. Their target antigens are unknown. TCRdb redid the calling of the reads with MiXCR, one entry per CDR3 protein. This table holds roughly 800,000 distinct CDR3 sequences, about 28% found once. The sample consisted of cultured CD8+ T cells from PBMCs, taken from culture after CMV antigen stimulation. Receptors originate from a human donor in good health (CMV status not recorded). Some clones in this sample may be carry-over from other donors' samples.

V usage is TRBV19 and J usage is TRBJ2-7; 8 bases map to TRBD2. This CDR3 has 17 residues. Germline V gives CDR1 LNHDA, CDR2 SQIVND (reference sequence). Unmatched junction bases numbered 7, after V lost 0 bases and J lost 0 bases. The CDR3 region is CASSIDSERGSSYEQYF. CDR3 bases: TGTGCCAGTAGTATAGACTCGGAGCGGGGGTCCTCCTACGAGCAGTACTTC.

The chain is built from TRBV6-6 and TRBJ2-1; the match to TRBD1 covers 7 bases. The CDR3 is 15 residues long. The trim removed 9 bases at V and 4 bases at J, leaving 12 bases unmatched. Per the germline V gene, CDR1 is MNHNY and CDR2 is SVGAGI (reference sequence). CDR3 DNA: TGTGCCAGTACTCTAGAGAGGGGGCTTTACAATGAGCAGTTCTTC. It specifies CASTLERGLYNEQFF.